Detailed here is one T cell receptor (beta chain). Its binding antigen is unknown. There are no base qualities to consult, and no much larger clone falls within one base. The source of the sample is a study of blood T cell repertoires in COVID-19 (dated by TCRdb to between 2020 and 2021). For the wider study: Samples covering the acute and convalescent phases of COVID-19 were provided by collaborators in the United States, Italy and Spain. The prospective study material was composed of cDNA or gDNA derived from T cells, B-cell-depleted T cells, or PBMCs. Subjects who had been exposed to COVID-19, were actively infected with it, or had recovered from it provided the deeply sampled blood TCRbeta repertoires that made up the dataset. The repertoires were released in a freely available public database intended as a resource for research on the immune response to SARS-CoV-2. The samples were drawn from two sources: the first 160 participants of the ongoing ImmuneRACE study, and 1,200 or so subjects contributed by 6 global collaborators. The sample metadata nearly always contained a de-identified subject ID, COVID-19 status, age in years and sex. Where available, HLA class I and class II types were obtained from metadata supplied by the sample provider rather than from assay-based typing. Findings and caveats that apply to the study as a whole: Clinical and demographic metadata were provided uncurated, with the amount varying by source and participant.

The CDR3 holds 16 amino acids from the cysteine to the phenylalanine. CDR3 DNA is the only sequence kept; it has 48 bases, read in frame from the first base. CDR1 and CDR2 are read off the germline V gene (reference sequence) as LNHDA and SQIVND. Trimmed from V: 3 bases; trimmed from J: 6 bases; junction bases lacking a gene match: 10. Enrolling through a virtual design, the prospective study's participants ranged in age from about 18 to 100 years and lived across roughly 24 United States geographic areas. In the prospective study, cohorts were assigned on the basis of participant-reported clinical history obtained from a screening survey and a study questionnaire. Recovered participants in ImmuneRACE Cohort 3 were defined as having two consecutive negative NP/OP PCR tests, clearance from a healthcare professional, or resolution of symptoms. Each participant in the prospective study had whole blood, serum and a nasopharyngeal or oropharyngeal swab collected by mobile phlebotomists. Participants in the prospective study had the option to provide additional blood draws and questionnaires over a roughly 2-month period. Prospective study blood samples were shipped either frozen or at room temperature before DNA extraction.

TCRbeta CDR3 regions were amplified from genomic DNA using the immunoSEQ Assay, a bias-controlled multiplex PCR. In the source study's methods: The number of nucleated cells in each sample was estimated from the amplification of reference gene primers within the assay. To quantify the absolute abundance of each unique TCRbeta CDR3 rearrangement, sequence reads were collapsed and filtered. For each sample, productive Simpson clonality was calculated as the square root of Simpson's diversity index across productive rearrangements. Held by TCRdb, this immuneACCESS table contains in-frame sequences only and omits some clones. Under half of the omission traces to an unresolved V gene where checked; the cause of the rest is unknown. That table supplies the V and J calls and clone size; D and trimming were determined from the DNA. This sample holds roughly 310,000 clones; about nine tenths were observed only once. The ten largest clones take up about 2.4% of the sample.

Sequencing was carried out using PBMCs or T cells enriched from blood (not recorded which). The chain uses TRBV19 and TRBJ1-5; TRBD1 matches 8 bases in the middle. The clonotype comes from a man aged 60 to 69 who had recovered from COVID-19. In nucleotides, the sequence is TGTGCCAGTAGTATCGGGGCAGGGGGCCGAGGTCAGCCCCAGCATTTT. This translates into CASSIGAGGRGQPQHF. Reference TRBV19 and TRBJ1-5 genes cover what lies past the CDR3, so the full variable domain is DGGITQSPKYLFRKEGQNVTLSCEQNLNHDAMYWYRQDPGQGLRLIYYSQIVNDFQKGDIAEGYSVSREKKESFPLTVTSAQKNPTAFYLCASSIGAGGRGQPQHFGDGTRLSIL.